Presented here are 17 T cell receptor beta chains from one specimen sequenced in a study of blood T cell repertoires in COVID-19 (dated by TCRdb to the early 2020s). The method was the immunoSEQ multiplex PCR assay. The table was pulled from immuneACCESS by TCRdb, which kept in-frame rearrangements only. Such tables lose some clones; where checked, under half of the loss comes from unresolved V genes, and the rest has no known cause. In this sample the table shows roughly 110,000 clones, approximately 81% of which occur a single time. The ten biggest clones cover over 1.2% of the sample. Sequencing used peripheral blood. These receptors all come from a man aged 40-49 years with acute or convalescent COVID-19.

V is TRBV2 and J is TRBJ1-4; D is undetermined. There are 13 residues in the CDR3. Germline values: CDR1 SNHLY, CDR2 FYNNEI. V lost 4 bases and J lost 4, with 7 bases in between. In DNA, the CDR3 is TGTGCCAGCAGTGTGGCGGGTAATGAAAAACTGTTTTTT. Amino acids: CASSVAGNEKLFF.

The J gene is TRBJ2-3, the V gene TRBV18; D possibly corresponds to TRBD1 (6 bases). CDR1 is KGHSH and CDR2 is LQKENI in the germline V gene. Deletions cut 4 bases from V and 2 bases from J, with 7 bases between. The CDR3 runs 13 residues. CDR3 DNA sequence: TGTGCCAGCTCACGGACAGTCACAGATACGCAGTATTTT. Its translation: CASSRTVTDTQYF.

The chain recombines TRBV2 with TRBJ2-3, with D tentatively TRBD2 (6 bases). The germline gives CDR1 SNHLY, CDR2 FYNNEI. V dropped 6 bases and J dropped 0 bases, with 10 bases sitting between them. The CDR3 has 14 amino acids. CDR3 protein: CASRLASSTDTQYF. The CDR3 DNA is TGTGCCAGCAGGCTAGCGTCGAGCACAGATACGCAGTATTTT.

In nucleotides, the CDR3 is TGTGCCAGCAGCTTGACAGGCCCCTACACTGAAGCTTTCTTT. It translates to CASSLTGPYTEAFF. The chain joins TRBV27 to TRBJ1-1; D perhaps matches TRBD1 (6 bases). The CDR3 covers 14 residues. V was cut by 6 bases and J by 3 bases, with 14 bases left in between. The V gene's germline CDR1 is MNHEY and CDR2 SMNVEV (reference sequence).

The chain is built from TRBV19 and TRBJ1-1, with D perhaps TRBD1 (6 bases). Germline CDR1 and CDR2: LNHDA and SQIVND (reference sequence). Trimming removed 9 bases from V and 0 bases from J, with 17 bases in between. This CDR3 region has 15 residues. CDR3 bases: TGTGCCAGCCTTACCGACAGGCTAATGAACACTGAAGCTTTCTTT. Translation gives CASLTDRLMNTEAFF.

The J gene is TRBJ1-2, the V gene TRBV3-1 (or the pseudogene TRBV3-2); 10 bases map to TRBD1. This CDR3 comprises 14 residues. The V segment lost 6 bases and the J segment 5 bases; nucleotides outside the gene matches: 6. Germline CDR1 and CDR2: LGHDT and YNNKEL (reference sequence). The CDR3 sequence: CASSWDRGGYGYTF. CDR3 bases: TGTGCCAGCAGTTGGGACAGGGGAGGGTATGGCTACACCTTC.

The rearrangement links TRBV6-6 to TRBJ2-3; the match to TRBD1 covers 8 bases. The CDR3 has 15 amino acids. CDR1 is MNHNY and CDR2 is SVGAGI in the germline V gene (reference sequence). After removal of 6 bases from V and 0 bases from J, the junction contained 5 bases not matched to a gene. The CDR3 loop is CASRDQGASTDTQYF. CDR3 nucleotides: TGTGCCAGCAGAGACCAGGGGGCTAGCACAGATACGCAGTATTTT.

The CDR3 loop is CASSQQGGYNSPLHF. DNA of the CDR3: TGCGCCAGCAGCCAACAAGGGGGTTATAATTCACCCCTCCACTTT. The chain links TRBV4-3 to TRBJ1-6, with D possibly being TRBD1 (6 bases). Trimming removed 2 bases at V and 4 bases at J, with 9 bases between. The CDR3 contains 15 residues. Germline CDR1 and CDR2: LGHNA and YSLEER.

This chain uses TRBV7-9 with TRBJ2-1; the match to TRBD2 covers 9 bases. This CDR3 comprises 14 residues. Losses at the gene ends were 5 bases for V and 5 bases for J; bases not matched to a gene: 4. The germline CDR1 and CDR2 sequences are SEHNR and FQNEAQ (reference sequence). The CDR3 protein is CASSKGLANNEQFF. The CDR3 region has the DNA TGTGCCAGCAGCAAGGGACTAGCAAACAATGAGCAGTTCTTC.

This chain connects TRBV2 to TRBJ1-4, with 9 bases aligning to TRBD1. V lost 6 bases to trimming and J lost 3 bases; unmatched junction nucleotides: 5. CDR1 and CDR2 (germline): SNHLY, FYNNEI. This CDR3 contains 15 residues. The CDR3 bases are TGTGCCAGCAGCGTACAGGGGGCAGCTAATGAAAAACTGTTTTTT. Protein sequence: CASSVQGAANEKLFF.

The chain recombines TRBV7-9 with TRBJ1-6, with D perhaps TRBD1 (6 bases). Deletions cut 4 bases from V and 0 bases from J, with 10 bases between. This CDR3 is 16 amino acids long. Germline loops: CDR1 SEHNR, CDR2 FQNEAQ (reference sequence). The CDR3 sequence is CASSSTGSSYNSPLHF. Here the CDR3 DNA reads TGTGCCAGCAGCTCCACAGGGAGCTCCTATAATTCACCCCTCCACTTT.

This chain links TRBV5-1 with TRBJ2-5; maybe TRBD2 (5 bases). This CDR3 is built from 15 residues. Per germline, CDR1 SGHRS and CDR2 YFSETQ. V lost 0 bases and J lost 5, with 14 bases in between. This CDR3 reads CASSLGSGKWETQYF. The CDR3 coding sequence is TGCGCCAGCAGCTTGGGCTCCGGGAAATGGGAGACCCAGTACTTC.

The V gene is TRBV4-2, the J gene TRBJ2-7; D is unresolved. The CDR3 extends over 14 amino acids. V gave up 1 base and J gave up 0 bases, with 7 bases separating them. Germline loops: CDR1 LGHNA, CDR2 YNFKEQ. The CDR3 nucleotides are TGTGCCAGCAGCCAAGGTGCTACCTCCTACGAGCAGTACTTC. Amino acid sequence: CASSQGATSYEQYF.

V and J are TRBV5-1 and TRBJ2-7; 10 nucleotides agree with TRBD2. From germline, CDR1 is SGHRS and CDR2 YFSETQ. This CDR3 has 15 amino acids. V lost 4 bases and J lost 2; bases outside the gene matches: 6. As DNA, the CDR3 is TGCGCCAGCAGCCCGGGACTAGCGCGCGCCTACGAGCAGTACTTC. Its translation is CASSPGLARAYEQYF. The entire variable domain, with the rest obtained from reference TRBV5-1 and TRBJ2-7, is as follows: KAGVTQTPRYLIKTRGQQVTLSCSPISGHRSVSWYQQTPGQGLQFLFEYFSETQRNKGNFPGRFSGRQFSNSRSEMNVSTLELGDSALYLCASSPGLARAYEQYFGPGTRLTVT.

The rearrangement links TRBV6-5 to TRBJ2-5, with 7 bases that match TRBD2. The CDR3 totals 13 residues. V shed 0 bases and J 12 bases; nucleotides not matched to a gene: 7. CDR1 is MNHEY, CDR2 SVGAGI, per germline. CDR3 nucleotide sequence: TGTGCCAGCAGTTACTCCCGGGACTACTTAAAGTACTTC. Translation gives CASSYSRDYLKYF.

This sequence joins TRBV28 and TRBJ2-2; no clear D. Germline CDR1 is MDHEN and CDR2 is SYDVKM. Between the trimmed V and J ends, which lost 4 bases and 6 bases, there was a span of 9 bases. The CDR3 is 13 amino acids. The CDR3 protein is CASSSPFSGELFF. CDR3 bases: TGTGCCAGCAGTTCCCCCTTCTCCGGGGAGCTGTTTTTT.

V usage is TRBV19 and J usage is TRBJ1-5; TRBD1 matches at 8 bases. Looked up from germline, CDR1 is LNHDA and CDR2 is SQIVND (reference sequence). V trimming: 3 bases; J trimming: 6 bases; junction bases outside the gene matches: 4. This CDR3 region has 14 residues. CDR3 sequence reads: CASSMGDRGQPQHF. The CDR3 bases are TGTGCCAGTAGTATGGGTGACAGGGGTCAGCCCCAGCATTTT.